This T cell receptor beta chain was identified during a study of circulating CD8 cells and anti-PD-1 response in melanoma (dated by TCRdb to 2018 to 2020). Notes on the research overall: Patients received nivolumab intravenously at 3 mg/kg every 2 weeks. Of the roughly 13 patients in the melanoma cohort, seven received anti-PD-1 as first-line therapy and six had prior targeted therapy or immunotherapy. Patients with complete or partial responses were classified as responders, and patients with stable or progressive disease (RECIST v1.1) were classified as non-responders. A total of 11 melanoma patients were included in the TCR repertoire analysis, 4 of them responders and 7 non-responders. PD-1 on on-treatment samples was detected using a biotinylated anti-human IgG4 antibody. What the research found in general, with its limitations: The DNEG repertoire had the highest diversity, the PD-1 and DPOS repertoires had similar and higher clonality, and the TIGIT repertoires had the lowest diversity. Experiments were generally performed without replicates because of limited material. Only baseline and M1 samples, drawn from a small cohort with few responders, went into the published TCR repertoire comparisons. Between subsets, repertoires were largely private, with fewer than 8% of TRB clonotypes shared at M1, and the highest sharing was seen between DPOS and TIGIT. Because tumor material was not accessible, tumor reactivity was instead assessed by peptide assays on expanded sorted subsets. The cohort mixed treatment-naive and previously treated patients, which the authors noted could influence results.

Using a BD FACSAria II cell sorter, four subsets defined by PD-1 and/or TIGIT were sorted from live CD3+CD8+TCRalphabeta+ cells. To characterize how relevant each subset is to anti-PD-1 therapy response, circulating CD8 T cells were sorted into four subsets based on PD-1 and TIGIT expression. From each sorted CD8 T-cell subset, both TCR alpha and TCR beta chains were sequenced. Peripheral blood was collected before the first anti-PD-1 injection, after two injections and after four injections. Ficoll gradient centrifugation was used to isolate PBMCs right away. Until use, PBMCs were stored frozen in liquid nitrogen in RPMI containing about 18% FCS and approximately 9.4% DMSO. Thawed PBMCs were stained with a viability dye and antibodies against CD3, CD8alpha, TCRalphabeta, PD-1 and TIGIT. The RNeasy Kit was used to extract total RNA, and all samples had a RIN greater than 7. This clonotype is termed large (0.1 to 1%). This receptor's antigen is unknown. It has no much larger one-base neighbor in the sample; base qualities were not kept.

The sample was run on a NextSeq 500. TCR libraries were prepared from approximately 16 ng of total RNA with the QIAseq Immune Repertoire RNA Library Kit, Human TCR Panel. TCR libraries were sequenced on an Illumina NextSeq with a Mid Output V2 kit, using asymmetric 261x41 paired-end reads. Each TCR library was diluted to approximately 4.2 nM, after which the TCR libraries were pooled, denatured and loaded at 0.95 to 1 pM. The study's processing was this. TCR FASTQ files were processed in the QIAGEN GeneGlobe Data Analysis Center, with downstream analysis in R 3.5.2. Clonality was calculated as one minus the Shannon entropy normalized by the log of the number of unique productive sequences. Fisher exact tests at 5% FDR, run separately within each subset, picked out TRA or TRB clonotypes whose abundance differed between baseline and M1. Differentially abundant clonotypes were categorized as emerging, expanding, contracting or non-expanding/contracting. Morisita's overlap index was used to measure how much repertoires overlapped between patients. The raw public data were reprocessed by TCRdb itself: fastp quality trimming at Q25, MiXCR clonotype calling, in-frame beta chains only. Each entry is one CDR3 protein sequence, shown with its most common DNA and genes. V and J calls and clone size were set by TCRdb, not the authors. The sample table contains under 650 distinct CDR3 sequences; only one count was recorded for around 7.8% of them. The ten largest clonotypes hold over 30% of the sample.

According to the germline V gene, CDR1 reads LGHNT and CDR2 reads FRNRAP. The V end loses 6 bases and the J end loses 3 bases, and a stretch of 15 bases separates them. The CDR3 goes from the cysteine to the phenylalanine over 15 residues. Here the CDR3 DNA is all that survives: 45 bases in frame from base 1. The sequencing used CD8+ T cells from PBMCs, collected at baseline or after one month of anti-PD-1 therapy (not recorded which). The rearranged chain carries TRBV12-5 and TRBJ2-1; 7 matching bases give a weak D call of TRBD2. This TCR was sampled from a human donor with melanoma. CDR3 loop: CASGFGGGHYNEQFF. The DNA sequence is given as TGTGCTAGTGGATTTGGCGGGGGCCACTACAATGAGCAGTTCTTC.